The present T cell receptor (beta chain) was sequenced within a study of cytomegalovirus exposure and HLA in healthy donors. 60 Vbeta and 13 Jbeta primers were used in PCR. Profiled with immunoSEQ multiplex PCR; TCRdb holds only in-frame clones, not every one. The sample has around 230,000 clones, more than 75% seen once. The study's findings and limits: A cluster of highly shared sequence variants was likely a sequencing artifact. TCR beta V- and J-gene trimming, according to a later analysis, was linked to a missense DCLRE1C variant. Later analysis indicated greater clonal expansion among HLA-associated TCR beta chains than among equally common other chains.

These donors, healthy bone marrow donors, were studied. About this clone itself: Its antigen is undetermined.

Germline trimming cut 6 bases from V and 3 bases from J; bases unmatched to any gene: 5. CDR3 length: 14 amino acids. The germline V gene has CDR1 MNHEY and CDR2 SVGAGI. The specimen sequenced was PBMCs. This receptor was obtained from a girl aged 2 to 10 in good health and CMV-seronegative. This rearrangement joins TRBV6-5 to TRBJ1-5, with 7 bases identical to TRBD1. The CDR3 DNA reads as TGTGCCAGCAGCATAGACAGGGTCAATCAGCCCCAGCATTTT. As protein: CASSIDRVNQPQHF.